Listed here are 17 T cell receptor beta chains from one sample, sequenced in a study of T cell repertoires in cytomegalovirus infection. One entry per CDR3 protein, called by TCRdb with MiXCR from the reads. This table holds 350,000 to 550,000 distinct CDR3 sequences, roughly 30% found once. Sequencing was done on a sample of PBMCs. The source is a human donor in good health (CMV status not recorded). Some clones in this sample may be carry-over from other donors' samples.

The chain couples TRBV20-1 to TRBJ2-2, with D possibly TRBD2 on 5 matching bases. The CDR3 runs to 12 residues. CDR1 DFQATT and CDR2 SNEGSKA come from the germline V gene (reference sequence). The V end lost 3 bases, the J end lost 4 bases, and 6 bases lay between the germline ends. The CDR3 nucleotides read TGCAGTGCTAGGAGCGGCACCGGGGAGCTGTTTTTT. It codes for CSARSGTGELFF.

The CDR3 coding sequence is TGTGCCAGCAGTTCCCGAAGCCTTGGGACCACCTCGGATACGCAGTATTTT. Protein sequence: CASSSRSLGTTSDTQYF. This sequence joins TRBV12-3 or TRBV12-4 and TRBJ2-3; either TRBD1 or TRBD2 may supply D (5 bases each). V was cut by 4 bases and J by 6 bases, with 23 bases left in between. This CDR3 spans 17 amino acids.

This chain connects TRBV5-1 to TRBJ2-1, with TRBD1 matching over 7 bases. V was clipped by 0 bases and J by 2 bases; unmatched bases: 5. CDR3 length: 16 residues. Germline V gives CDR1 SGHRS, CDR2 YFSETQ. CDR3 coding DNA: TGCGCCAGCAGCTTGGTCTCGGGGACAGCCTACAATGAGCAGTTCTTC. Its translation: CASSLVSGTAYNEQFF.

This sequence joins TRBV3-1 and TRBJ1-2; tentatively, D is TRBD1 (5 bases). Germline assignment: CDR1 LGHDT and CDR2 YNNKEL (reference sequence). The V and J ends lost 1 base and 4 bases respectively, with 22 bases between them. This CDR3 comprises 18 residues. The CDR3 region has the DNA TGTGCCAGCAGCCAAGGGCCGGGGGATAATCGGATTTTCTATGGCTACACCTTC. Protein: CASSQGPGDNRIFYGYTF.

The chain couples TRBV5-1 to TRBJ2-1; TRBD1 is a possible D gene (5 bases). With 2 bases removed from V and 8 bases from J, the gap between germline ends came to 11 bases. Germline V gene lookup returns CDR1 SGHRS and CDR2 YFSETQ. This CDR3 is 13 amino acids long. This CDR3 reads CASSLGLGDEQFF. Here the CDR3 DNA reads TGCGCCAGCAGCTTAGGTCTAGGGGATGAGCAGTTCTTC.

The V call is TRBV7-9, the J call TRBJ1-2; 11 nucleotides align to TRBD1. The CDR3 has 14 amino acids. With 4 bases clipped from V and 7 bases from J, the junction kept 5 bases outside the gene matches. Germline V CDR1 and CDR2: SEHNR, FQNEAQ (reference sequence). Here the CDR3 reads CASSSNGQGAGYTF. In DNA form, the CDR3 reads TGTGCCAGCAGCTCAAACGGACAGGGGGCTGGCTACACCTTC.

As to this clonotype: The conserved phenylalanine or tryptophan normally closing the CDR3 is absent here, so this likely arose from a read error. The gene calls are TRBV7-2 and TRBJ2-7, with 7 bases fitting TRBD2. J was trimmed by 4 bases and V by 4 bases; bases with no gene match: 7. The CDR3 length is 14 residues. The V gene's germline CDR1 is SGHTA and CDR2 FQGNSA. The CDR3 DNA sequence: TGTGCCAGCAGCTCCGCAGGCGGGGGTTACGAGCAGTACTTA. Protein sequence: CASSSAGGGYEQYL.

As concerns this clonotype: This CDR3 fails to terminate in the conserved phenylalanine or tryptophan, so it likely reflects a read error. The J gene is TRBJ1-5, the V gene TRBV7-6; TRBD1 might be the D (5 bases). Germline V gene sequence: CDR1 SGHVS, CDR2 FNYEAQ. Trimming removed 5 bases from V and 0 bases from J, with 17 bases in between. The CDR3 contains 17 residues. The CDR3 DNA follows: TGTGCCAGCAGCGCACGCCCGGGACCGAATAGCAATCAGCCCCAGCATTTG. Translation gives CASSARPGPNSNQPQHL.

This sequence joins TRBV5-4 and TRBJ1-1; D remains unclear. The CDR3 is made up of 14 amino acids. V lost 1 base and J 3 bases, leaving 10 bases between the germline ends. Per germline, CDR1 SGHNT and CDR2 YYREEE (reference sequence). CDR3 sequence: CASSLTQMDTEAFF. CDR3 coding DNA: TGTGCCAGCAGCTTGACCCAAATGGACACTGAAGCTTTCTTT.

This chain uses TRBV7-4 with TRBJ1-2, with D tentatively TRBD1 (5 bases). CDR3 length equals 16 residues. V lost 1 base to trimming and J lost 4 bases, with 16 bases between them. The germline CDR1 and CDR2 sequences are SGHVT and SQSDAQ. The CDR3 reads CASSLDSEGNPYGYTF. The CDR3 DNA follows: TGTGCCAGCAGCTTAGATTCTGAGGGGAATCCCTATGGCTACACCTTC.

The J gene is TRBJ2-2, the V gene TRBV6-1, with TRBD1 as a possible D gene (5 bases). CDR1 and CDR2 from the germline V gene are MNHNS and SASEGT. V lost 8 bases, J lost 0 bases, and 10 bases lay in between. The CDR3 consists of 14 residues. The CDR3 nucleotides are TGTGCCAGCCGTGTGACAGCGAACACCGGGGAGCTGTTTTTT. It codes for CASRVTANTGELFF.

The CDR3 region has the DNA TGCGCCAGCAGCCAAGATCTAAGCGGAACCCAGAGGAACATTCAGTACTTC. This codes for CASSQDLSGTQRNIQYF. This chain links TRBV4-1 with TRBJ2-4; tentative D call: TRBD2 (5 bases). V gave up 0 bases and J gave up 7 bases, with 19 bases separating them. CDR1 is MGHRA, CDR2 YSYEKL, per germline. The CDR3 totals 17 residues.

V gene TRBV11-2 combines with J gene TRBJ2-5, with 7 bases that match TRBD2. The CDR3 covers 14 residues. V trimming: 5 bases; J trimming: 1 base; junction bases outside the gene matches: 4. Germline V lookup: CDR1 SGHAT, CDR2 FQNNGV. CDR3 DNA: TGTGCCAGCAGCCCGCGGACTAGCCAAGAGACCCAGTACTTC. As protein: CASSPRTSQETQYF.

The sample holds a few counts of this clonotype. The V gene is TRBV10-3, the J gene TRBJ1-5; 7 positions match TRBD1. The germline gives CDR1 ENHRY, CDR2 SYGVKD. V dropped 4 bases and J dropped 1; count of bases not matched to a gene: 1. CDR3 size: 14 residues. CDR3: CAISAGQSNQPQHF. The CDR3 coding sequence is TGTGCCATCAGTGCGGGACAGAGCAATCAGCCCCAGCATTTT.

The V gene is TRBV6-6, the J gene TRBJ1-4; the D gene is possibly TRBD1 (5 bases). V was clipped by 0 bases and J by 4 bases, with 6 bases between them. The germline gives CDR1 MNHNY, CDR2 SVGAGI (reference sequence). The CDR3 has 14 residues. CDR3 bases: TGTGCCAGCAGTTACTCTGGGGGTAATGAAAAACTGTTTTTT. Its translation: CASSYSGGNEKLFF.

The gene calls are TRBV4-2 and TRBJ2-7; TRBD2 matches 8 bases. J was trimmed by 3 bases and V by 8 bases; bases with no gene match: 12. Germline V CDR1 and CDR2: LGHNA, YNFKEQ. The CDR3 is 15 amino acids. The CDR3 spells CASGTLRGGYYEQYF. CDR3 nucleotides: TGTGCCAGCGGTACACTTCGGGGGGGTTACTACGAGCAGTACTTC.

This clonotype was seen ten or more times. V gene TRBV11-1 combines with J gene TRBJ1-1, with TRBD1 identical over 7 bases. This CDR3 contains 13 residues. V lost 5 bases to trimming and J lost 5 bases; unmatched junction nucleotides: 5. Germline lookup yields CDR1 SGHAT and CDR2 FQDESV (reference sequence). Written as DNA, the CDR3 is TGTGCCAGCAGCCGAACACAGGGGACTGAAGCTTTCTTT. This codes for CASSRTQGTEAFF.